This T cell receptor (beta chain) came from a study of blood T cells in healthy people across ages. The CDR3 contains 14 residues. Germline CDR1 reads SNHLY; CDR2 reads FYNNEI. Trimming pared 7 bases from V and 4 bases from J, leaving 14 bases between. Primed by a sample-barcoded 5' primer and a J-beta primer mix, a second PCR proceeded for 7 to 11 cycles. TCRdb re-called the 5' RACE reads with MiXCR, one entry per CDR3 protein. The table lists 650,000 to 950,000 distinct CDR3 sequences, 44% of them singletons, with under 20% in the top ten. Collection of 8.5 to 10 milliliters of peripheral blood was performed for each donor. PBMCs, at least 7 million per sample, were isolated.

Specimen: blood. This TCR derives from a man between 60 and 75 years old in good health. This rearrangement joins TRBV2 to TRBJ2-1, with D possibly being TRBD1 (5 bases). The CDR3 nucleotides are TGTGCCAGCACCGTCGACAGCAAATACAATGAGCAGTTCTTC. Protein product: CASTVDSKYNEQFF.